Below, 30 T cell receptor beta chains from the same sample are listed, as sequenced in a study of CD8+ T cells in alopecia areata (dated by TCRdb to the late 2010s). Libraries were built with the immunoSEQ multiplex PCR assay. To provide template for TCR sequencing, every sample had RNA extracted and reverse transcribed into cDNA. The clones in this table, taken by TCRdb from immuneACCESS, are in-frame only. Not every clone is retained; where verified, under half of the shortfall comes from an unresolved V gene, and the cause of the rest is unknown. This sample includes about 270,000 clones, and none of them was observed just once. Around 1.2% of the sample lies in the top ten. Cells from pooled mouse cutaneous lymph nodes were stained for CD4, CD8alpha, NKG2D, NKG2ACE and other markers and then sorted on a BD Influx. Sequenced input: CD4+ T cells sorted from a lymph node. The source of these receptors is a C3H/HeJ mouse with alopecia areata. Mice of this line possess the MHC haplotype H2-k.

Remarks on this clone: Mouse gene names and germline throughout. The CDR3 end falls 4 residues outside the read, so it is completed with the germline J gene. Other nucleotide sequences from this sample produce the same CDR3. The V call is TRBV12-1, the J call TRBJ2-2; 10 bases agree with TRBD2. Germline lookup yields CDR1 SGHSN and CDR2 HYEKVE. V shed 4 bases, J shed 1 base, and the junction held 5 bases outside the gene matches. The CDR3 length is 16 residues. The CDR3 is CASSLGTGENTGQLYF. The sequenced part of the CDR3 DNA is TGTGCCAGCTCCCTTGGGACTGGGGAAAACACCGGG.

The table lists this clone with many counts. Gene and germline names: mouse. From the germline J gene comes the end of the CDR3, since the read stops 4 residues before it. This CDR3 is also generated by other DNA sequences in the sample. This chain joins TRBV17 and TRBJ2-2; D perhaps matches TRBD1 (5 bases). The germline CDR1 and CDR2 sequences are MNHDT and YYDKIL. The CDR3 runs 15 residues. V was trimmed by 0 bases and J by 2 bases, leaving 7 bases between them. The CDR3 DNA, read in part, is TGTGCTAGCAGTAGAGACAGGGTTAACACCGGG. Protein product: CASSRDRVNTG. The whole CDR3 region reads CASSRDRVNTGQLYF.

This clone was detected only a few times. Gene names refer to mouse genes. The sequence runs out 4 residues before the end of the CDR3; the remainder is reconstructed from the germline J gene. The J gene is TRBJ1-1, the V gene TRBV13-1; TRBD1 aligns across 8 bases. This CDR3 is 12 amino acids long. Per germline, CDR1 NSHNY and CDR2 SYGAGN. The chain's CDR3 is CASTGGATEVFF. The sequenced CDR3 bases are TGTGCCAGCACAGGGGGCGCAACA.

This clone was counted between two and nine times. These gene names are mouse names. The sequence runs out 4 residues before the end of the CDR3; the remainder is reconstructed from the germline J gene. V gene TRBV29 combines with J gene TRBJ2-5; D may be TRBD2 (6 bases). Germline loops: CDR1 MSHET, CDR2 SYDVDS. This CDR3 contains 14 residues. The part of the CDR3 DNA that was read is TGTGCTAGCAGTTTTCCAGACTGGTTAGAC. Translated, it gives CASSFPDWLD. The full CDR3 protein is CASSFPDWLDTQYF. The full variable domain, in which reference TRBV29 and TRBJ2-5 provide the parts outside the CDR3, is DMKVTQMPRYLIKRMGENVLLECGQDMSHETMYWYRQDPGLGLQLIYISYDVDSNSEGDIPKGYRVSRKKREHFSLILDSAKTNQTSVYFCASSFPDWLDTQYFGPGTRLLVL.

This clone was seen a few times. The germline and genes are mouse ones. The read finishes 4 residues shy of the CDR3 end, and the germline J gene is used to complete it. Other DNA sequences in this specimen translate into the identical CDR3. The chain couples TRBV19 to TRBJ2-5; 7 nucleotides agree with TRBD2. J was trimmed by 1 base and V by 4 bases; bases with no gene match: 0. The germline V gene encodes CDR1 FNHDT and CDR2 SITEND (reference sequence). The CDR3 is 13 residues long. The CDR3 spells CASSLGDQDTQYF. The DNA read from the CDR3 is TGTGCCAGCAGTCTGGGGGACCAAGAC.

With regard to this clone: These gene names are mouse names. The sequence runs out 4 residues before the end of the CDR3; the remainder is reconstructed from the germline J gene. The chain combines TRBV17 with TRBJ1-1; 11 bases agree with TRBD1. Germline CDR1 and CDR2: MNHDT and YYDKIL. The CDR3 loop spans 14 amino acids. Incomplete CDR3 DNA: TGTGCTAGCAGTAGGGACAGGGGGCGAACA. It codes for CASSRDRGRT. The whole CDR3 is CASSRDRGRTEVFF.

Worth noting for this clone: Gene names are mouse gene names. The read terminates 4 residues before the CDR3 end, so the remaining end is supplied by the germline J gene. The same CDR3 is also encoded by other DNA sequences in this sample. The chain has TRBV13-2 and TRBJ2-2, with D perhaps TRBD2 (5 bases). CDR1 is NNHNN, CDR2 SYGAGS, per germline (reference sequence). This CDR3 is built from 14 residues. V dropped 0 bases and J dropped 2 bases, with 5 bases sitting between them. The CDR3 loop reads CASGDAGNTGQLYF. The DNA read from the CDR3 is TGTGCCAGCGGTGATGCTGGGAACACCGGG.

This clone was seen at least ten times. Gene names are mouse gene names. The read halts 4 residues ahead of the CDR3 end, with the missing end drawn from the germline J gene. The gene calls are TRBV14 and TRBJ1-2; 11 bases are shared with TRBD1. The length of the CDR3 is 13 residues. Looked up from germline, CDR1 is SGHDT and CDR2 is FRDEAV. The CDR3 is CASSPDRGRDYTF. Incomplete CDR3 DNA: TGTGCCAGCAGCCCGGACAGGGGGCGC.

Comments on this clone: The gene names given are mouse names. Sequencing ends 4 residues short of the CDR3 end; the germline J gene provides the rest. The chain links TRBV5 to TRBJ2-1; TRBD1 is a possible D gene (5 bases). CDR1 and CDR2 (germline): LGHNA, YNLKQL (reference sequence). This CDR3 comprises 13 residues. CDR3 bases read: TGTGCCAGCAGCCAAGATTACAGGGCT. Translation: CASSQDYRA. The entire CDR3 reads CASSQDYRAEQFF.

As regards this clone: Gene names and germline refer to mouse. The CDR3 end is not reached by the read, which stops 4 residues before it; the germline J gene fills it in. This CDR3 is also generated by other DNA sequences in the sample. The chain joins TRBV19 to TRBJ2-3, with D tentatively TRBD1 (7 bases). The germline gives CDR1 FNHDT, CDR2 SITEND (reference sequence). V lost 0 bases, J lost 1 base, and 9 bases lay in between. The CDR3 totals 15 residues. CDR3 DNA, as far as it was read: TGTGCCAGCAGTATAGGAGGGGGCGGTGCAGAA. Its protein product is CASSIGGGGAE. Given in full, the CDR3 is CASSIGGGGAETLYF.

In the case of this clone: Genes and germline come from the mouse. The read gets to within 4 residues of the CDR3 end, and the germline J gene fills in the rest. Other DNA sequences in this sample translate to the same CDR3. The chain is built from TRBV13-1 and TRBJ1-2, with a weak D call TRBD1 (6 bases). V was trimmed by 0 bases and J by 0 bases, leaving 12 bases between them. Germline V gene lookup returns CDR1 NSHNY and CDR2 SYGAGN. This CDR3 region has 16 residues. CDR3 region: CASSDVTGTTNSDYTF. The CDR3 DNA, read in part, is TGTGCCAGCAGTGATGTTACCGGGACAACAAACTCC.

This clone was seen a few times. Germline and genes: mouse. The same CDR3 is also encoded by other DNA sequences in this sample. The CDR3 here is CTCSAEGARAEQFF. CDR3 DNA, as far as it was read: TGCACCTGCAGTGCAGAGGGGGCTAGGGCT. The J gene is TRBJ2-1, the V gene TRBV1; the D call may be TRBD1 or TRBD2 (6 bases each). The CDR3 extends 4 residues past the end of the read, so its final part is completed from the germline J gene. Per the germline V gene, CDR1 is NSQYPW and CDR2 is LRSPGD (reference sequence). This CDR3 has 14 residues.

Of note for this clone: Gene names and germline refer to mouse. The sequence runs out 4 residues before the end of the CDR3; the remainder is reconstructed from the germline J gene. V usage is TRBV17 and J usage is TRBJ2-5, with 8 bases that match TRBD2. The V segment lost 4 bases and the J segment 2 bases; nucleotides outside the gene matches: 5. The CDR3 spans 15 residues. Looked up from germline, CDR1 is MNHDT and CDR2 is YYDKIL. The chain's CDR3 is CASSNKLGVQDTQYF. The covered CDR3 bases are TGTGCTAGCAGTAACAAACTGGGGGTCCAAGAC.

This clone has more than one count but fewer than ten. These gene names are mouse names. With the read ending 4 residues before the CDR3 end, the germline J gene is used to fill in that end. The chain couples TRBV29 to TRBJ2-1; 7 nucleotides agree with TRBD1. CDR1 and CDR2 (germline): MSHET, SYDVDS. This CDR3 has 14 amino acids. V dropped 6 bases and J dropped 3; count of bases not matched to a gene: 5. CDR3 sequence reads: CASSPRDSYAEQFF. Incomplete CDR3 DNA: TGTGCTAGCAGCCCTCGGGACAGCTATGCT.

For this clone: The gene symbols are mouse symbols. The read ends 4 residues shy of where the CDR3 ends; the end is completed using the germline J gene. Distinct nucleotide sequences in the sample also encode this CDR3. The chain couples TRBV13-3 to TRBJ2-2; TRBD1 agrees at 7 bases. Germline lookup yields CDR1 NNHDY and CDR2 SYVADS. The V segment lost 3 bases and the J segment 1 base; nucleotides outside the gene matches: 0. There are 14 residues in the CDR3. The chain's CDR3 is CASSGQGNTGQLYF. The part of the CDR3 DNA that was read is TGTGCCAGCAGTGGACAGGGAAACACCGGG.

Regarding this clone: Gene names are the mouse ones. The read is 4 residues too short to cover the CDR3 end, so that end is filled in from the germline J gene. The chain joins TRBV19 to TRBJ2-7; D ambiguous. Per the germline V gene, CDR1 is FNHDT and CDR2 is SITEND (reference sequence). This CDR3 contains 12 residues. CDR3 bases read: TGTGCCAGCAGTGCCACAGCATAT. Residues: CASSATAY. The full CDR3 sequence reads CASSATAYEQYF.

This clone appeared a few times. Gene names denote mouse genes. Read coverage stops 4 residues before the CDR3 terminus; the germline J gene supplies the remainder. This specimen includes other DNA sequences encoding the same CDR3. This chain joins TRBV31 and TRBJ1-2, with 7 bases matching TRBD1. Germline lookup yields CDR1 GKSSPN and CDR2 SITVG. The length of the CDR3 is 13 residues. V lost 2 bases and J lost 4; bases outside the gene matches: 4. The CDR3 bases that were read are TGTGCCTGGAGTGACAGGGATGGCTCC. Residues: CAWSDRDGS. From start to end, the CDR3 is CAWSDRDGSDYTF.

About this clone itself: The listed genes are named as in mouse. With the read ending 4 residues before the CDR3 end, the germline J gene is used to fill in that end. Other DNA sequences of this sample code for an identical CDR3. J is TRBJ2-4 and V is TRBV13-1; D possibly corresponds to TRBD2 (7 bases). Trimming removed 2 bases at V and 0 bases at J, with 13 bases between. Germline CDR1 NSHNY, CDR2 SYGAGN. The CDR3 has 16 residues. CDR3 loop: CASSEGLGASQNTLYF. The sequenced part of the CDR3 DNA is TGTGCCAGCAGTGAAGGGCTGGGGGCTAGTCAAAAC.

As to this clone: The genes and germline here are from mouse. The same CDR3 is also encoded by other DNA sequences in this sample. Partial CDR3 DNA: TGTGCCAGCAGTGCCGGACAGGGGGCGGACTCC. Translated, it gives CASSAGQGADS. The full-length CDR3 reads as CASSAGQGADSDYTF. The chain employs TRBV13-1 and TRBJ1-2; 11 bases map to TRBD1. The read ends 4 residues early relative to the CDR3; the germline J gene fills the gap. The CDR3 is 15 amino acids. CDR1 and CDR2 from the germline V gene are NSHNY and SYGAGN. After removal of 3 bases from V and 3 bases from J, the junction contained 4 bases not matched to a gene.

This clone was detected only a few times. The listed genes are named as in mouse. The sequence runs out 4 residues before the end of the CDR3; the remainder is reconstructed from the germline J gene. This rearrangement joins TRBV5 to TRBJ2-2; possible D gene TRBD2, 7 bases. Germline-derived CDR1 and CDR2 are LGHNA and YNLKQL (reference sequence). This CDR3 spans 16 amino acids. Trimming took 1 base from V and 2 from J, leaving 11 bases between them. The covered CDR3 bases are TGTGCCAGCAGCCAAGGGGGGGCCCCCAACACCGGG. Protein product: CASSQGGAPNTG. Given in full, the CDR3 is CASSQGGAPNTGQLYF.

This clone appeared a few times. Mouse gene names apply. The read finishes 4 residues shy of the CDR3 end, and the germline J gene is used to complete it. Additional DNA sequences in this sample encode the identical CDR3. The chain recombines TRBV19 with TRBJ2-3; 10 bases are shared with TRBD1. This CDR3 comprises 15 residues. The germline CDR1 and CDR2 sequences are FNHDT and SITEND (reference sequence). J lost 3 bases, V lost 5 bases, and 6 bases had no gene match. The sequenced CDR3 bases are TGTGCCAGCAGCCCCCCGGGACAGGGGGCAGAA. Translated, it gives CASSPPGQGAE. The complete CDR3 protein is CASSPPGQGAETLYF.

Worth noting for this clone: Each gene name is a mouse one. The missing CDR3 end, 4 residues past where the read stops, is filled in from the germline J gene. The chain recombines TRBV13-1 with TRBJ1-2; D call uncertain. Looked up from germline, CDR1 is NSHNY and CDR2 is SYGAGN. With 4 bases removed from V and 2 bases from J, the gap between germline ends came to 3 bases. This CDR3 comprises 11 residues. The CDR3 is CASSLNSDYTF. Incomplete CDR3 DNA: TGTGCCAGCAGTCTCAACTCC.

This clone was found a few times. Gene names follow the mouse nomenclature. CDR3 DNA (partial): TGTGCCAGAGACTGGGGGGGAAACACCGGG. Translation: CARDWGGNTG. The full CDR3 sequence reads CARDWGGNTGQLYF. V usage is TRBV13-1 and J usage is TRBJ2-2, with TRBD2 matching 11 bases. The CDR3 is cut off 4 residues early in the read; its end comes from the germline J gene. The germline V gene has CDR1 NSHNY and CDR2 SYGAGN. The CDR3 consists of 14 residues. The J segment lost 1 base and the V segment lost 8 bases, leaving 1 base of the junction unmatched.

Comments on this clone: Genes and germline come from the mouse. The read finishes 4 residues shy of the CDR3 end, and the germline J gene is used to complete it. The chain uses TRBV13-1 and TRBJ2-2, with 12 bases aligning to TRBD2. This CDR3 spans 15 amino acids. J lost 3 bases, V lost 5 bases, and 2 bases had no gene match. CDR1 and CDR2 (germline): NSHNY, SYGAGN. The CDR3 loop reads CASRTGGAHTGQLYF. Partial CDR3 DNA: TGTGCCAGCAGGACTGGGGGGGCGCACACCGGG.

Notes on this clone: Gene names follow the mouse nomenclature. Sequencing ends 4 residues short of the CDR3 end; the germline J gene provides the rest. The V call is TRBV13-1, the J call TRBJ2-5; 8 positions match TRBD1. The CDR3 loop spans 14 amino acids. CDR1 is NSHNY and CDR2 is SYGAGN in the germline V gene. The V segment lost 3 bases and the J segment 1 base; nucleotides outside the gene matches: 1. The CDR3 DNA, read in part, is TGTGCCAGCAGTGGACAGGGGCACCAAGAC. It translates to CASSGQGHQD. The CDR3 reads in full as CASSGQGHQDTQYF.

This clone was picked up a small number of times. The genes and germline here are from mouse. The read ends 4 residues before the CDR3 terminus; that terminus is restored from the germline J gene. This sequence joins TRBV13-1 and TRBJ2-7; perhaps TRBD2 as D (9 bases). Germline CDR1 NSHNY, CDR2 SYGAGN. This CDR3 has 15 amino acids. CDR3: CASSGTGLGIYEQYF. The covered CDR3 bases are TGTGCCAGCAGCGGGACAGGACTGGGGATATAT.

This clone was counted a few times. Mouse names are used for the genes. The read terminates 4 residues before the CDR3 end, so the remaining end is supplied by the germline J gene. This chain uses TRBV17 with TRBJ1-1; 8 bases are a match to TRBD1. Germline V gene data show CDR1 as MNHDT and CDR2 as YYDKIL. The CDR3 has 14 residues. Trimming at V came to 5 bases and at J to 4 bases, leaving 6 bases not matched to a gene. CDR3 DNA, as far as it was read: TGTGCTAGCAGTTGGGGGCAGGGGGCCACA. Protein sequence: CASSWGQGAT. The entire CDR3 reads CASSWGQGATEVFF.

This clone was seen a few times. Mouse names are used for the genes. The CDR3 end lies 4 residues beyond the end of the read and is filled in from the germline J gene. The chain recombines TRBV13-3 with TRBJ2-1, with D perhaps TRBD1 (6 bases). Germline CDR1 reads NNHDY; CDR2 reads SYVADS. There are 14 residues in the CDR3. The sequenced CDR3 bases are TGTGCCAGCAGTGATGCACAGGGAAGGGCT. Translation: CASSDAQGRA. The CDR3 reads in full as CASSDAQGRAEQFF.

This clone was observed a handful of times. All gene names here are mouse names. The sequence runs out 4 residues before the end of the CDR3; the remainder is reconstructed from the germline J gene. V usage is TRBV1 and J usage is TRBJ2-2; 8 nucleotides match TRBD2. The CDR3 covers 16 residues. Trimming cost V 1 base and J 0 bases; bases outside gene matches: 1. Germline V gives CDR1 NSQYPW, CDR2 LRSPGD (reference sequence). The part of the CDR3 DNA that was read is TGCACCTGCAGTGCAGCGGGGGGGCCAAACACCGGG. Translation: CTCSAAGGPNTG. The CDR3 in its entirety is CTCSAAGGPNTGQLYF.

This clone occurred a few times. The genes are named according to mouse. The read gets to within 4 residues of the CDR3 end, and the germline J gene fills in the rest. The identical CDR3 is also encoded by other nucleotide sequences in the sample. This chain connects TRBV31 to TRBJ2-2; 8 bases map to TRBD2. The trim removed 4 bases at V and 2 bases at J, leaving 0 bases unmatched. The CDR3 spans 13 residues. Germline CDR1 GKSSPN, CDR2 SITVG. CDR3 DNA (partial): TGTGCCTGGACTGGGGGGAACACCGGG. The encoded protein is CAWTGGNTG. The full-length CDR3 reads as CAWTGGNTGQLYF. Full variable domain (rest looked up from reference TRBV31 and TRBJ2-2): AQTIHQWPVAEIKAVGSPLSLGCTIKGKSSPNLYWYWQATGGTLQQLFYSITVGQVESVVQLNLSASRPKDDQFILSTEKLLLSHSGFYLCAWTGGNTGQLYFGEGSKLTVL.